This T cell receptor (beta chain) appears in the sequencing data of a study of control samples from healthy donors and cancer patients. Clones were sequenced by immunoSEQ multiplex PCR, and TCRdb holds only the in-frame ones, with some missing. Among 100,000 to 150,000 clones, around 90% were seen once, and the ten largest hold about 9%. The specimen was blood. This receptor was taken from a man younger than 30 in good health.

The CDR3 loop reads CASRPGGPNEKLFF. The CDR3, as DNA: TGCGCCAGCAGACCAGGGGGTCCTAATGAAAAACTGTTTTTT. The chain recombines TRBV10-2 with TRBJ1-4; 7 bases align to TRBD1. The CDR3 has 14 amino acids. CDR1 and CDR2 (germline): WSHSY, SAAADI. Trimming cost V 6 bases and J 3 bases; bases outside gene matches: 4.